The clone carrying this T cell receptor (beta chain) appeared many times. Its cognate antigen is unknown. This CDR3 region has 17 residues. Germline CDR1 is MNHNS and CDR2 is SASEGT. The J segment lost 7 bases and the V segment lost 8 bases, leaving 18 bases of the junction unmatched. Treatment of any kind had been given to no patient before thyroid surgery. This sample is drawn from a study of metastatic and nonmetastatic thyroid tumors. Study findings and constraints: In blood and tumor, TCR beta diversity was reportedly significantly higher in malignant thyroid tumors than in benign nodules.

TCRdb reanalyzed the PCR reads via MiXCR. The data show 100,000 or so clones, around 14% seen once. The clonotype comes from a female donor with papillary thyroid cancer or a benign thyroid nodule (not recorded which). Some clones in this sample may be carry-over from other donors' samples. The V and J genes are TRBV6-1 and TRBJ1-5; TRBD1 matches 9 bases. Material for sequencing was blood. CDR3 sequence: CASGGDGQQGARQPQHF. DNA for the CDR3: TGTGCCAGCGGGGGGGATGGACAACAGGGGGCCCGACAGCCCCAGCATTTT.